This T cell receptor beta chain was identified during a study of T-cell reconstitution after alpha-beta-depleted transplantation in children. Per germline, CDR1 SGHTA and CDR2 FQGNSA. The CDR3 has 14 amino acids. The V end was cut by 3 bases, the J end by 3 bases, with 11 bases between. This clonotype has ten or more counts. Preparing the TCRbeta library involved the use of unique molecular identifiers. MiXCR, run by TCRdb on the PCR reads, gives a single entry per CDR3 protein. The table records around 600,000 distinct CDR3 sequences, around 17% of them present only once. This chain uses TRBV7-2 with TRBJ2-5; D remains unclear. This specimen consisted of PBMCs from the stem cell graft donor, obtained from the stem cell graft. The clonotype was recovered from a human donor who donated a stem cell graft to a child with acute myeloid leukemia. CDR3 loop: CASSLRRNEETQYF. The DNA of the CDR3 is TGTGCCAGCAGCTTGAGACGGAATGAAGAGACCCAGTACTTC.